The 5 T cell receptor beta chains listed next were all sequenced from one sample in a study of blood T cells in healthy people across ages. A sample-barcoded 5' primer and a J-beta primer mix were used in a second PCR of about 7 to 11 cycles. Via MiXCR, TCRdb re-called the 5' RACE reads, giving one row per CDR3 protein. This sample has about 1,800,000 distinct CDR3 sequences; 28% occur once, and the top ten carry roughly 8.2%. Sequenced sample: blood. These receptors all come from a woman younger than 45 in good health.

CDR3 in DNA: TGCAGTGCTAGAGATCGGGCCAGCGGGAGCGGGTACGAGCAGTACTTC. Translation gives CSARDRASGSGYEQYF. The J gene is TRBJ2-7, the V gene TRBV20-1, with 8 nucleotides matching TRBD2. The CDR3 length is 16 residues. V shed 0 bases, J shed 4 bases, and the junction held 11 bases outside the gene matches. Germline V gene lookup returns CDR1 DFQATT and CDR2 SNEGSKA (reference sequence).

This chain connects TRBV7-9 to TRBJ2-7, with TRBD1 matching 8 bases. CDR1 is SEHNR, CDR2 FQNEAQ, per germline (reference sequence). This CDR3 has 16 residues. The ends lost 4 bases at V and 0 bases at J; junction bases unmatched: 8. The CDR3 nucleotides are TGTGCCAGCAGCTCGAACCGGGACAGGAACTCCTACGAGCAGTACTTC. Its protein is CASSSNRDRNSYEQYF.

The chain recombines TRBV5-5 with TRBJ1-3; no clear D. This CDR3 is 13 amino acids long. Trimming pared 7 bases from V and 0 bases from J, leaving 8 bases between. Germline V CDR1 and CDR2: SGHKS, YYEKEE (reference sequence). CDR3 bases: TGTGCCAGCGGTGGGAGCTCTGGAAACACCATATATTTT. It encodes CASGGSSGNTIYF.

The rearrangement joins TRBV9 to TRBJ2-1; 11 bases are a match to TRBD2. V lost 6 bases to trimming and J lost 4 bases; unmatched junction nucleotides: 6. Germline values: CDR1 SGDLS, CDR2 YYNGEE. The CDR3 totals 15 residues. Here the CDR3 reads CASTPGLAVYNEQFF. CDR3 in DNA: TGTGCCAGCACCCCGGGACTAGCGGTTTACAATGAGCAGTTCTTC.

This clonotype has only a few counts. The chain combines TRBV6-2 or TRBV6-3 with TRBJ2-7; D tentatively reads TRBD1 or TRBD2 (6 bases each). The CDR3 is 13 residues long. Germline lookup yields CDR1 MNHEY and CDR2 SVGEGT. The CDR3 loop is CAVNPGALNEQYF. The CDR3 region has the DNA TGTGCTGTCAACCCGGGGGCGCTTAACGAGCAGTACTTC.